This is a list of T cell receptor beta chains from one sample in a study of CD8 T cells in ankylosing spondylitis. TCRdb reprocessed the 5' RACE reads with MiXCR, giving one entry per CDR3 protein. This sample has 750,000 to 850,000 distinct CDR3 sequences, with about 10% found just once. The sample consisted of blood, either unsorted or a sorted T cell fraction (not recorded which). The receptors stem from a male donor with ankylosing spondylitis. The CDR3 runs from the conserved cysteine through the conserved F or W. A D gene is named only where the DNA matches it firmly. Clone size is not always given. Where it is, it says once, few, many or a class for expanded clones.

J: TRBJ2-3; D: .; V: TRBV20-1; size: many; DNA: TGCAGTGCTAGGGAGGTCACAGATACGCAGTATTTT; CDR3: CSAREVTDTQYF
J: TRBJ2-1; D: TRBD2; V: TRBV6-4; size: .; DNA: TGTGCCAGCAGGACTGCGGCTAGCGGGACCCCCGTTATATACAATGAGCAGTTCTTC; CDR3: CASRTAASGTPVIYNEQFF
J: TRBJ2-1; D: .; V: TRBV3-1; size: few; DNA: TGTGCCAGCAGCCAAGTACAGTTCCCCTACAATGAGCAGTTCTTC; CDR3: CASSQVQFPYNEQFF
J: TRBJ1-2; D: TRBD1; V: TRBV7-2; size: few; DNA: TGTGCCAGCAGCTCGGGCCCGGGACAGGGGTACTATGGCTACACCTTC; CDR3: CASSSGPGQGYYGYTF
J: TRBJ2-1; D: TRBD2; V: TRBV12-3/TRBV12-4; size: .; DNA: TGTGCCAGCAGTTTAGCCCTAGGGACTAGCGTTGAGCAGTTCTTC; CDR3: CASSLALGTSVEQFF
J: TRBJ1-2; D: TRBD1; V: TRBV12-3/TRBV12-4; size: .; DNA: TGTGCCAGCACCCGGACAGGGGAAAACTATGGCTACACCTTC; CDR3: CASTRTGENYGYTF
J: TRBJ1-6; D: .; V: TRBV10-3; size: many; DNA: TGTGCCATCAGTACGGGATCCTCGCCCTATAATTCACCCCTCCACTTT; CDR3: CAISTGSSPYNSPLHF
J: TRBJ2-3; D: .; V: TRBV2; size: .; DNA: TGTGCCAGCAGTGTTCGCTTCCAAACAGATACGCAGTATTTT; CDR3: CASSVRFQTDTQYF
J: TRBJ2-2; D: .; V: TRBV20-1; size: .; DNA: TGCAGTGCTAGGCCCACCTTGAACACCGGGGAGCTGTTTTTT; CDR3: CSARPTLNTGELFF
J: TRBJ2-7; D: TRBD2; V: TRBV4-2; size: few; DNA: TGTGCCAGCAGCCAAGTTCTAGCGGGGGGAAACTACGAGCAGTACTTC; CDR3: CASSQVLAGGNYEQYF
J: TRBJ2-7; D: .; V: TRBV20-1; size: few; DNA: TGCAGTGCTAGTTTTGGTCCGTACGAGCAGTACTTC; CDR3: CSASFGPYEQYF
J: TRBJ2-6; D: .; V: TRBV28; size: few; DNA: TGTGCCAGCACGACACACTCTGGGGCCAACGTCCTGACTTTC; CDR3: CASTTHSGANVLTF
J: TRBJ2-3; D: .; V: TRBV7-9; size: few; DNA: TGTGCCAGCAGCTTCATCAGGCCAGATACGCAGTATTTT; CDR3: CASSFIRPDTQYF
J: TRBJ1-6; D: TRBD1; V: TRBV4-1; size: few; DNA: TGCGCCAGCAGCCAAGATGATGGACAGGGGACGACGGTTTCACCCCTCCACTTT; CDR3: CASSQDDGQGTTVSPLHF
J: TRBJ1-1; D: TRBD1; V: TRBV6-1; size: .; DNA: TGTGCCAGCAGTGCCCAGGGACAGGGCAACACTGAAGCTTTCTTT; CDR3: CASSAQGQGNTEAFF
J: TRBJ1-2; D: .; V: TRBV4-3; size: few; DNA: TGCGCCAGCAGCCAACCCAACAACTATGGCTACACCTTC; CDR3: CASSQPNNYGYTF
J: TRBJ2-3; D: .; V: TRBV5-4; size: .; DNA: TGTGCCAGCCAGGGCGAATTGAGCACAGATACGCAGTATTTT; CDR3: CASQGELSTDTQYF
J: TRBJ2-1; D: .; V: TRBV5-8; size: .; DNA: TGTGCCAGCGGCCCTGGGCCTGACTACAATGAGCAGTTCTTC; CDR3: CASGPGPDYNEQFF
J: TRBJ1-2; D: TRBD1; V: TRBV10-3; size: .; DNA: TGTGCCATCAGTTCCGGGACAGGGGGCTCTACTAACTATGGCTACACCTTC; CDR3: CAISSGTGGSTNYGYTF
J: TRBJ2-4; D: TRBD1; V: TRBV29-1; size: many; DNA: TGCAGCGGGAGGGGACAGGGTGGCATTCAGTACTTC; CDR3: CSGRGQGGIQYF
J: TRBJ2-7; D: .; V: TRBV29-1; size: .; DNA: TGCAGCGTTCCTGGTCGGACTTCAGACGAGCAGTACTTC; CDR3: CSVPGRTSDEQYF
J: TRBJ1-2; D: .; V: TRBV20-1; size: few; DNA: TGCAGTGCTAGAGATCAACGGGGAGGCTATGGCTACACCTTC; CDR3: CSARDQRGGYGYTF
J: TRBJ2-5; D: TRBD1; V: TRBV4-2; size: many; DNA: TGTGCCAGCAGCCTCGGACAGGGATCGCAAGAGACCCAGTACTTC; CDR3: CASSLGQGSQETQYF
J: TRBJ2-1; D: .; V: TRBV6-2/TRBV6-3; size: few; DNA: TGTGCCAGCAGTTTCCTTCTGGGCTCCTACAATGAGCAGTTCTTC; CDR3: CASSFLLGSYNEQFF
J: TRBJ2-1; D: .; V: TRBV7-6; size: .; DNA: TGTGCCAGCAGCTTAGCGCTGAACCCTAACAATGAGCAGTTCTTC; CDR3: CASSLALNPNNEQFF
J: TRBJ2-5; D: TRBD1; V: TRBV12-3/TRBV12-4; size: many; DNA: TGTGCCAGCAGTTTCTGGGACAGGCAAGAGACCCAGTACTTC; CDR3: CASSFWDRQETQYF
J: TRBJ2-7; D: .; V: TRBV20-1; size: .; DNA: TGCAGTGCTAGGAGGGGCTCCTACGAGCAGTACTTC; CDR3: CSARRGSYEQYF
J: TRBJ2-1; D: TRBD2; V: TRBV5-1; size: .; DNA: TGCGCCAGCAGCTTCTTAGCGGGAGTAGATGAGCAGTTCTTC; CDR3: CASSFLAGVDEQFF
J: TRBJ1-2; D: .; V: TRBV6-1; size: .; DNA: TGTGCCAGCAGTGAAGGCGTCAGGCTGAACTATGGCTACACCTTC; CDR3: CASSEGVRLNYGYTF
J: TRBJ2-1; D: .; V: TRBV7-9; size: .; DNA: TGTGCCAGCAGCTTAGCTCACGGACCTAAAAATGAGCAGTTCTTC; CDR3: CASSLAHGPKNEQFF
J: TRBJ2-5; D: TRBD1; V: TRBV7-2; size: few; DNA: TGTGCCAGCAGCCCGGACAGGGACGAGACCCAGTACTTC; CDR3: CASSPDRDETQYF
J: TRBJ2-3; D: .; V: TRBV6-1; size: .; DNA: TGTGCCAGCAGCCTGGGGGGGCTTAAGGATACGCAGTATTTT; CDR3: CASSLGGLKDTQYF
J: TRBJ1-2; D: .; V: TRBV5-1; size: few; DNA: TGCGCCAGCAGCCTCAGGACCGGAATGGACTATGGCTACACCTTC; CDR3: CASSLRTGMDYGYTF
J: TRBJ1-1; D: .; V: TRBV6-5; size: few; DNA: TGTGCCAGCAGTTTTAATGGGGGGTCTCGTTTCTTT; CDR3: CASSFNGGSRFF
J: TRBJ2-7; D: .; V: TRBV5-1; size: many; DNA: TGCGCCAGCAGCTTGGAGGGCTCCCACGAGCAGTACTTC; CDR3: CASSLEGSHEQYF
J: TRBJ2-5; D: TRBD2; V: TRBV29-1; size: .; DNA: TGCAGCGTGGCGACGGGGCTAGCGGGGGGACAAGAGACCCAGTACTTC; CDR3: CSVATGLAGGQETQYF
J: TRBJ2-3; D: .; V: TRBV29-1; size: many; DNA: TGCAGCGTTGAGCAGGCGAGGGATACGCAGTATTTT; CDR3: CSVEQARDTQYF
J: TRBJ1-5; D: .; V: TRBV6-2/TRBV6-3; size: few; DNA: TGTGCCAGCAGTAGCCTAGGCCCTCGGAGGCAGCCCCAGCATTTT; CDR3: CASSSLGPRRQPQHF
J: TRBJ1-2; D: .; V: TRBV7-8; size: few; DNA: TGTGCCAGCAGCTTAGGGGGGAGATGGAACTATGGCTACACCTTC; CDR3: CASSLGGRWNYGYTF
J: TRBJ2-3; D: .; V: TRBV18; size: .; DNA: TGTGCCAGCTCACCACCGAGAGATACGCAGTATTTT; CDR3: CASSPPRDTQYF
J: TRBJ1-2; D: .; V: TRBV30; size: .; DNA: TGTGCCTGGAGTATTCAGCCCTATCTGGGCACCTTC; CDR3: CAWSIQPYLGTF
J: TRBJ1-1; D: .; V: TRBV29-1; size: .; DNA: TGCAGCGTTGTACACCCCAACACTGAAGCTTTCTTT; CDR3: CSVVHPNTEAFF
J: TRBJ2-5; D: .; V: TRBV20-1; size: few; DNA: TGCAGTGCTTCCCTACAGATAATGGAGACCCAGTACTTC; CDR3: CSASLQIMETQYF
J: TRBJ2-1; D: .; V: TRBV29-1; size: many; DNA: TGCAGCGTTGACTCCGGAGAGCAGTTCTTC; CDR3: CSVDSGEQFF
J: TRBJ2-7; D: .; V: TRBV5-1; size: many; DNA: TGCGCCAGCAGCTCGGAAGTGACGGGGGAGCAGTACTTC; CDR3: CASSSEVTGEQYF
J: TRBJ2-4; D: TRBD2; V: TRBV7-2; size: .; DNA: TGTGCCAGCAGCGTGGACTGGCGGGGGGTAAACATTCAGTACTTC; CDR3: CASSVDWRGVNIQYF
J: TRBJ2-3; D: .; V: TRBV18; size: few; DNA: TGTGCCAGCTCACCCTACGCCGGAGACACGCAGTATTTT; CDR3: CASSPYAGDTQYF
J: TRBJ2-1; D: .; V: TRBV4-1; size: many; DNA: TGCGCCAGCAGCCAAGATTGGAACTGGGAAAATGAGCAGTTCTTC; CDR3: CASSQDWNWENEQFF
J: TRBJ1-1; D: .; V: TRBV10-3; size: many; DNA: TGTGCCATCAGTGAGTCGGGGGGCACTGAAGCTTTCTTT; CDR3: CAISESGGTEAFF
J: TRBJ2-6; D: .; V: TRBV6-1; size: .; DNA: TGTGCCAGCTCCACCGTAGGGTCTGGGGCCAACGTCCTGACTTTC; CDR3: CASSTVGSGANVLTF
J: TRBJ2-4; D: .; V: TRBV10-3; size: .; DNA: TGTGCCATCAGTGAGTCCAGGGCGTCTGGCAAAAACATTCAGTACTTC; CDR3: CAISESRASGKNIQYF
J: TRBJ2-7; D: .; V: TRBV7-8; size: few; DNA: TGTGCCAGCAGCTTAAGTGTCTGGTACGAGCAGTACTTC; CDR3: CASSLSVWYEQYF
J: TRBJ2-4; D: .; V: TRBV7-2; size: few; DNA: TGTGCCAGCAGCGAGCAGGCCAAAAACATTCAGTACTTC; CDR3: CASSEQAKNIQYF
J: TRBJ1-1; D: TRBD1; V: TRBV20-1; size: few; DNA: TGCAGTGCTACCCCGGACAGGTTCGGCGAAGCTTTCTTT; CDR3: CSATPDRFGEAFF
J: TRBJ1-2; D: TRBD1; V: TRBV6-6; size: few; DNA: TGTGCCGAGGGGGCAGGGGCCCTCTATGGCTACACCTTC; CDR3: CAEGAGALYGYTF
J: TRBJ1-3; D: .; V: TRBV12-3/TRBV12-4; size: many; DNA: TGTGCCAGCAGCCCCCGGAGGGTCTCTGGAAACACCATATATTTT; CDR3: CASSPRRVSGNTIYF
J: TRBJ1-5; D: TRBD1; V: TRBV5-6; size: many; DNA: TGTGCCAGCAGCTTGTCAGGGGGCGATCAGCCCCAGCATTTT; CDR3: CASSLSGGDQPQHF
J: TRBJ2-1; D: TRBD1; V: TRBV29-1; size: many; DNA: TGCAGCGTTGAACCGGGACAGAAGAAGTTCTTC; CDR3: CSVEPGQKKFF
J: TRBJ2-1; D: .; V: TRBV6-1; size: few; DNA: TGTGCCAGCAGTCGGGACGCACGGTTAAGTGAGCAGTTCTTC; CDR3: CASSRDARLSEQFF